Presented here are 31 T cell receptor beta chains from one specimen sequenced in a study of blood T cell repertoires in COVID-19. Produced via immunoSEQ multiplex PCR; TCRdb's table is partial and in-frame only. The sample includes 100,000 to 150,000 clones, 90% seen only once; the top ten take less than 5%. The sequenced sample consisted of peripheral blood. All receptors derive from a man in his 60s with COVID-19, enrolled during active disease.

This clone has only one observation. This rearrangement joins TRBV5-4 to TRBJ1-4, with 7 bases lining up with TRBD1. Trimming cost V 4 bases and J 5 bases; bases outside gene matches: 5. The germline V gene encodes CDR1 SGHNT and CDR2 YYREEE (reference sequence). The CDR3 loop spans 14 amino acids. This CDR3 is CASSITGENEKLFF. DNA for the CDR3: TGTGCCAGCAGCATAACAGGGGAAAATGAAAAACTGTTTTTT. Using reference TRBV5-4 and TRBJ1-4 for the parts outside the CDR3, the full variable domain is ETGVTQSPTHLIKTRGQQVTLRCSSQSGHNTVSWYQQALGQGPQFIFQYYREEENGRGNFPPRFSGLQFPNYSSELNVNALELDDSALYLCASSITGENEKLFFGSGTQLSVL.

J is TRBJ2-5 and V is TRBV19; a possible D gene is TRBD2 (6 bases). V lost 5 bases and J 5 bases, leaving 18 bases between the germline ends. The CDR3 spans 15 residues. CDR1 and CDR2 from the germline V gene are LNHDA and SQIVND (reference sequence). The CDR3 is CASSSAGTSRETQYF. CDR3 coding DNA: TGTGCCAGTAGTTCAGCGGGCACCTCGAGGGAGACCCAGTACTTC.

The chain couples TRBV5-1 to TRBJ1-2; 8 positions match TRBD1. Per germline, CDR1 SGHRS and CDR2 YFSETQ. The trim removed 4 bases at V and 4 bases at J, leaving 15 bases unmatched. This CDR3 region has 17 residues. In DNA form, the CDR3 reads TGCGCCAGCAGCCTCAGGGGGCGGATAGGATTTGGCTATGGCTACACCTTC. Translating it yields CASSLRGRIGFGYGYTF.

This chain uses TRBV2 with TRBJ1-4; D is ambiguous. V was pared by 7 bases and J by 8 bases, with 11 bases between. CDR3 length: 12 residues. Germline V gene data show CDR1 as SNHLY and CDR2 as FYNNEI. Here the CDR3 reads CASKEEDEKLFF. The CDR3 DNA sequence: TGTGCCAGCAAGGAGGAGGACGAAAAACTGTTTTTT.

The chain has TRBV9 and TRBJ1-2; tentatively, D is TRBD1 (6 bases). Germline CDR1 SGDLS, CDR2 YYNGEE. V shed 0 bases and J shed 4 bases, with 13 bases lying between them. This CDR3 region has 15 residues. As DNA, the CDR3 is TGTGCCAGCAGCGTAGGTCATAGCAGGGGCTATGGCTACACCTTC. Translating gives CASSVGHSRGYGYTF.

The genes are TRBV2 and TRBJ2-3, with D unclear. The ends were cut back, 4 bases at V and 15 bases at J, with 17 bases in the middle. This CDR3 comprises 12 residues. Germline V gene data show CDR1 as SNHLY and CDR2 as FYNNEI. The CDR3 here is CASSVLGIHRYF. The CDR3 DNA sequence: TGTGCCAGCAGTGTTTTGGGCATACATCGCTATTTT.

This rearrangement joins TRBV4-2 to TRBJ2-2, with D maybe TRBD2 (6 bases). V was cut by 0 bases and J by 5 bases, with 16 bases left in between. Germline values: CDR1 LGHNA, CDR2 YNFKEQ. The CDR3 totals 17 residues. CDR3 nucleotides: TGTGCCAGCAGCCAAGATCTAAGGGACTCCCTAACCGGGGAGCTGTTTTTT. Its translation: CASSQDLRDSLTGELFF.

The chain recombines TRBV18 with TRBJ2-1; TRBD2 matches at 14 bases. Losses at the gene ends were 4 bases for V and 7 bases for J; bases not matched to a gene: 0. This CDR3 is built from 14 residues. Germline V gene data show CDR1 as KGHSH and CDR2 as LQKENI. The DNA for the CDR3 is TGTGCCAGCTCACGGACTAGCGGGAGGAATGAGCAGTTCTTC. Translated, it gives CASSRTSGRNEQFF.

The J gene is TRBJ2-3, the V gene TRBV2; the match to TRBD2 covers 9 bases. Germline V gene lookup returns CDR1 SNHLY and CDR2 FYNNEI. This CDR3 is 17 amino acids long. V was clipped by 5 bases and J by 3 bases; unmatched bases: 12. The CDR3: CASSSSHRGRGTDTQYF. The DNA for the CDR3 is TGTGCCAGCAGTTCCTCTCATCGCGGGAGGGGGACAGATACGCAGTATTTT.

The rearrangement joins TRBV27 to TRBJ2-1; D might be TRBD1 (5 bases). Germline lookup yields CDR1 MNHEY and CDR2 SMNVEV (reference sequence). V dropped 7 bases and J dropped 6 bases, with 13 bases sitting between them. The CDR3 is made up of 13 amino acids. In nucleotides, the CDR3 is TGTGCCAGCAAATTTAGGACAAGCAATGAGCAGTTCTTC. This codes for CASKFRTSNEQFF.

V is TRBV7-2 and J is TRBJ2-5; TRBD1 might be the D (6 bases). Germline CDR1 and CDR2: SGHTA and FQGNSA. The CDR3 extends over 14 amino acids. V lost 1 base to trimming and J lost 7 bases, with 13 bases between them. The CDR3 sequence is CASSLDRQTGTQYF. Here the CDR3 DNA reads TGTGCCAGCAGCTTAGACAGACAGACAGGGACCCAGTACTTC. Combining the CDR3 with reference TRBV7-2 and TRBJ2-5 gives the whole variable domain GAGVSQSPSNKVTEKGKDVELRCDPISGHTALYWYRQSLGQGLEFLIYFQGNSAPDKSGLPSDRFSAERTGGSVSTLTIQRTQQEDSAVYLCASSLDRQTGTQYFGPGTRLLVL.

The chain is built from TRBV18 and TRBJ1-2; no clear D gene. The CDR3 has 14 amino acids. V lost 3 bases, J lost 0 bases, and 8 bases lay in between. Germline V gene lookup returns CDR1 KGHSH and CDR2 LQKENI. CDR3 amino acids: CASSPGDTNYGYTF. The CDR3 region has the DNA TGTGCCAGCTCACCGGGAGATACTAACTATGGCTACACCTTC.

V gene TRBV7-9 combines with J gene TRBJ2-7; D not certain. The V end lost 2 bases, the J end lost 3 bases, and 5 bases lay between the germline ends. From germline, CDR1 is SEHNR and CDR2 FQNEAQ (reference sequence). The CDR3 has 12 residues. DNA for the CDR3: TGTGCCAGCAGCTTATCGGGCTACGAGCAGTACTTC. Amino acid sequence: CASSLSGYEQYF.

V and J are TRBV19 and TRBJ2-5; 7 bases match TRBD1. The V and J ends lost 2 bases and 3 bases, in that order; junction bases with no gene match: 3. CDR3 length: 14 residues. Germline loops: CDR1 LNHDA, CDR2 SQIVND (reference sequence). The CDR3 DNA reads TGTGCCAGTAGTATACGTGACAGGGAAGAGACCCAGTACTTC. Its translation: CASSIRDREETQYF.

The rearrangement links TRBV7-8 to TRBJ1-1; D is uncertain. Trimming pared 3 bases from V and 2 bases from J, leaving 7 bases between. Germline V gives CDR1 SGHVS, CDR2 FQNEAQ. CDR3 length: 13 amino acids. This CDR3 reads CASSFRRNTEAFF. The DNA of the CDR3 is TGTGCCAGCAGCTTTAGGAGAAACACTGAAGCTTTCTTT.

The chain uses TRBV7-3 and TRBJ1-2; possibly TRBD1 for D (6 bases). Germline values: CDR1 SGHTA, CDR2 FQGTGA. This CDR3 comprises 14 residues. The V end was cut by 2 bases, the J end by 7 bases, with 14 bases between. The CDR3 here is CASSLDPQGTGYTF. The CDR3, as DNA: TGTGCCAGCAGCTTAGACCCGCAGGGGACTGGCTACACCTTC.

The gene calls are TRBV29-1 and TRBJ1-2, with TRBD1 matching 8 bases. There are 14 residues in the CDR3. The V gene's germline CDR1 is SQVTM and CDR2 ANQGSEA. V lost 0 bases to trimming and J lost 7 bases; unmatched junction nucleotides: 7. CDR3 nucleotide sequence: TGCAGCGTTGAAGATGGAGACAGGGGAACTGGCTACACCTTC. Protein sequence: CSVEDGDRGTGYTF. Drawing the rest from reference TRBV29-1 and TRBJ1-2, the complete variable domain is SAVISQKPSRDICQRGTSLTIQCQVDSQVTMMFWYRQQPGQSLTLIATANQGSEATYESGFVIDKFPISRPNLTFSTLTVSNMSPEDSSIYLCSVEDGDRGTGYTFGSGTRLTVV.

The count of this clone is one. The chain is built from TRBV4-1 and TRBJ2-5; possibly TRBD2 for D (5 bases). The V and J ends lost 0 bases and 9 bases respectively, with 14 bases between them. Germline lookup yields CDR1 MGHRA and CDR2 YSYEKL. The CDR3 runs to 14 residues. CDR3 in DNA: TGCGCCAGCAGCCAAGAGCAGCGGCTATTGGCCCAGTACTTC. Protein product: CASSQEQRLLAQYF.

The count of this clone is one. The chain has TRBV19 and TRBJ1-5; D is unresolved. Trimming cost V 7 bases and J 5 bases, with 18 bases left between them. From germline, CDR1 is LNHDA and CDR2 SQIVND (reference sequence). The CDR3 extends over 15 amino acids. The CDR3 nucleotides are TGTGCCAGTACCCCCCAAGTGGGCGGGGATCAGCCCCAGCATTTT. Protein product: CASTPQVGGDQPQHF.

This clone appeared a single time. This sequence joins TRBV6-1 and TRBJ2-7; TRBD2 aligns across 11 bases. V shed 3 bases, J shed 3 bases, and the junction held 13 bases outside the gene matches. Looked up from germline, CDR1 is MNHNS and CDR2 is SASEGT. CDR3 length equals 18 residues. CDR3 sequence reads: CASSEGAGLAGSDYEQYF. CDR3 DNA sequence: TGTGCCAGCAGTGAGGGGGCTGGACTAGCGGGCTCGGACTACGAGCAGTACTTC.

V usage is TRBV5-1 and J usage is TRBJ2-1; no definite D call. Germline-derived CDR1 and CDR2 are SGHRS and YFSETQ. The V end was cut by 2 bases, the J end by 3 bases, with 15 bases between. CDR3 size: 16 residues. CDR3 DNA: TGCGCCAGCAGCTTTGACTTATCCACCTACTACAATGAGCAGTTCTTC. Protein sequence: CASSFDLSTYYNEQFF.

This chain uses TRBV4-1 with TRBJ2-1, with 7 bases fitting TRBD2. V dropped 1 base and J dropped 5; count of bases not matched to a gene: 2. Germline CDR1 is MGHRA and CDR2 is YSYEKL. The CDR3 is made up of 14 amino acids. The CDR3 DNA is TGCGCCAGCAGCCAAGGCGGGAGCAACAATGAGCAGTTCTTC. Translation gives CASSQGGSNNEQFF.

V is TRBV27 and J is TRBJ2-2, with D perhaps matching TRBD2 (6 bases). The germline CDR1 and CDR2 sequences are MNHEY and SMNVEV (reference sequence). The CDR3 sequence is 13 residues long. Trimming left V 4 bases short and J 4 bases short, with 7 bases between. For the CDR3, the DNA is TGTGCCAGCAGTTCGGGAGTCACCGGGGAGCTGTTTTTT. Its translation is CASSSGVTGELFF.

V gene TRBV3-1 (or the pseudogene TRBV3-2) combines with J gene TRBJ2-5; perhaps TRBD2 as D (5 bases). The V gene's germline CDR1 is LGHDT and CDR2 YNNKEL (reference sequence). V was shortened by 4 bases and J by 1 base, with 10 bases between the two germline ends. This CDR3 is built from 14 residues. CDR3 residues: CASSPLEAQETQYF. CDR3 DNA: TGTGCCAGCAGCCCACTAGAGGCCCAAGAGACCCAGTACTTC.

The CDR3 sequence: CASSQNLLAGVYEQYF. The CDR3 DNA follows: TGTGCCAGCAGCCAAAACCTCCTAGCGGGAGTGTACGAGCAGTACTTC. The chain has TRBV3-1 (or the pseudogene TRBV3-2) and TRBJ2-7, with 10 positions matching TRBD2. Trimming at V came to 2 bases and at J to 4 bases, leaving 8 bases not matched to a gene. The CDR3 extends over 16 amino acids. Germline values: CDR1 LGHDT, CDR2 YNNKEL (reference sequence).

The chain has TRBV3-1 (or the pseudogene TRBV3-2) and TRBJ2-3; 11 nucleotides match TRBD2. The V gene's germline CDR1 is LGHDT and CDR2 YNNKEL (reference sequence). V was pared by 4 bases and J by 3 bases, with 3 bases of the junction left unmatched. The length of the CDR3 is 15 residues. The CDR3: CASSLAGGPTDTQYF. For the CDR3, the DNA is TGTGCCAGCAGCCTAGCGGGAGGGCCTACAGATACGCAGTATTTT.

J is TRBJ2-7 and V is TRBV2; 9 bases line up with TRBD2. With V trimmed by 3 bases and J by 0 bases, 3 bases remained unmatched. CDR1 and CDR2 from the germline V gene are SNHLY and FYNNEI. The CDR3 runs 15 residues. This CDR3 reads CASSDRTSASYEQYF. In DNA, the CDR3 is TGTGCCAGCAGTGACCGGACTAGCGCCTCCTACGAGCAGTACTTC.

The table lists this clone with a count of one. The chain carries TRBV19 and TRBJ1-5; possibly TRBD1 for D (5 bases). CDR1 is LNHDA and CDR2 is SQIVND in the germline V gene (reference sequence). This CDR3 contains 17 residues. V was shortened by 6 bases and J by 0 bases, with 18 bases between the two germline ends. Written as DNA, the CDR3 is TGTGCCAGTAGCCCCGGACACTCGTCATATAGCAATCAGCCCCAGCATTTT. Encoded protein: CASSPGHSSYSNQPQHF.

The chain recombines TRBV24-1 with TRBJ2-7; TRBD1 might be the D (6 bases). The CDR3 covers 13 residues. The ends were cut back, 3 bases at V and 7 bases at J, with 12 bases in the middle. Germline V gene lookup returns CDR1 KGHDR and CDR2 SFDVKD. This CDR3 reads CATSDTGMGEQYF. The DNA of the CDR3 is TGTGCCACCAGTGATACAGGGATGGGAGAGCAGTACTTC.

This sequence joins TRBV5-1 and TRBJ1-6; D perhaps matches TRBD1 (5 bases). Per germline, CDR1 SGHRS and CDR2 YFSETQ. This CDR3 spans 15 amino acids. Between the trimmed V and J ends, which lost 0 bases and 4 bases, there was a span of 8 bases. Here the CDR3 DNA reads TGCGCCAGCAGCTTGGATCAGGGTTATAATTCACCCCTCCACTTT. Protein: CASSLDQGYNSPLHF.

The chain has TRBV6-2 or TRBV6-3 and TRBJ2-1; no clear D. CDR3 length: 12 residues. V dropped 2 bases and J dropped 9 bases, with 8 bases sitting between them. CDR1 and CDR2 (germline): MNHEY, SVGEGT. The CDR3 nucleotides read TGTGCCAGCAGTTACCCCTATGTTGAGCAGTTCTTC. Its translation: CASSYPYVEQFF.